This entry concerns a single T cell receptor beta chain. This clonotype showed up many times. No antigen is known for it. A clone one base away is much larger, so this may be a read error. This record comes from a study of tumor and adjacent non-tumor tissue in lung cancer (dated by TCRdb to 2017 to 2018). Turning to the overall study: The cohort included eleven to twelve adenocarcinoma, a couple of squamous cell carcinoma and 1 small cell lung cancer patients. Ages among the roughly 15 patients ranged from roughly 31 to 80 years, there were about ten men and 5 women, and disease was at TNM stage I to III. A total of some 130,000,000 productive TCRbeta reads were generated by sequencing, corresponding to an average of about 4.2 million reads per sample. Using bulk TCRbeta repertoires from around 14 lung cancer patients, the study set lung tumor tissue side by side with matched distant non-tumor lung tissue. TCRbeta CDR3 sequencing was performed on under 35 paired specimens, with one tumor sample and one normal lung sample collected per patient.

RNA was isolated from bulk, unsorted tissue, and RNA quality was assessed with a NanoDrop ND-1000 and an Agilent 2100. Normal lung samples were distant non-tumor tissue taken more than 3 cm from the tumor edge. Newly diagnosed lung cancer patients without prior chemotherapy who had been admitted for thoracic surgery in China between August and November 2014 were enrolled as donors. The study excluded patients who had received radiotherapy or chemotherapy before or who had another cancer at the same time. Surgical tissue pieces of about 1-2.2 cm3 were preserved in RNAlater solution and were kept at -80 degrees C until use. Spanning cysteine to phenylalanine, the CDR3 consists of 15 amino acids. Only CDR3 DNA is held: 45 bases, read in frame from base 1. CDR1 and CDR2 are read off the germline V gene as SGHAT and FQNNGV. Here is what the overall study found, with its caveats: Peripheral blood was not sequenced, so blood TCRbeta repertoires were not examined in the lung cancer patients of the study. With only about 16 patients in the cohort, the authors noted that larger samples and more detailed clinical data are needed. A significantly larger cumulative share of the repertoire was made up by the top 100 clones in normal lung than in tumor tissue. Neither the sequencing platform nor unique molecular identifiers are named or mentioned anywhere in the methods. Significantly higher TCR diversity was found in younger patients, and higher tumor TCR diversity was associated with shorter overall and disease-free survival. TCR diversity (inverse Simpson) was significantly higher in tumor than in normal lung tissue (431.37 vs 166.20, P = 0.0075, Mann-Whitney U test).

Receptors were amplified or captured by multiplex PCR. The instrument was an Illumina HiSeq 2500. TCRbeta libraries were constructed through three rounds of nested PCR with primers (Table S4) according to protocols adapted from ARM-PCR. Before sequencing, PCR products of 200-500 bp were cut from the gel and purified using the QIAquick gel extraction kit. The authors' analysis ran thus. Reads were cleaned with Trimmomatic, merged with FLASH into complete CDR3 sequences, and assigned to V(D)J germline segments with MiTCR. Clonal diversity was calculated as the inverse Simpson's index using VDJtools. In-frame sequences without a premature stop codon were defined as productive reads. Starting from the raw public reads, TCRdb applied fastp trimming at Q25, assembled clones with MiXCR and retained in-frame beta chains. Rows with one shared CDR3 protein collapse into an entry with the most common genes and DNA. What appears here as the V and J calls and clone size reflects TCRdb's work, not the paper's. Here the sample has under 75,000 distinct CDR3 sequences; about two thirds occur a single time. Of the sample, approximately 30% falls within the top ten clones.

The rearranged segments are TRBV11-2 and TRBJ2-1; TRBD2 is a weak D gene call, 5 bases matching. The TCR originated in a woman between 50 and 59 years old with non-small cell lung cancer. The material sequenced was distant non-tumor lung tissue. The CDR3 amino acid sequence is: CAGSPPGTTQNEQFF. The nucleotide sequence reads TGTGCCGGCAGCCCCCCGGGAACTACCCAGAATGAGCAGTTCTTC.